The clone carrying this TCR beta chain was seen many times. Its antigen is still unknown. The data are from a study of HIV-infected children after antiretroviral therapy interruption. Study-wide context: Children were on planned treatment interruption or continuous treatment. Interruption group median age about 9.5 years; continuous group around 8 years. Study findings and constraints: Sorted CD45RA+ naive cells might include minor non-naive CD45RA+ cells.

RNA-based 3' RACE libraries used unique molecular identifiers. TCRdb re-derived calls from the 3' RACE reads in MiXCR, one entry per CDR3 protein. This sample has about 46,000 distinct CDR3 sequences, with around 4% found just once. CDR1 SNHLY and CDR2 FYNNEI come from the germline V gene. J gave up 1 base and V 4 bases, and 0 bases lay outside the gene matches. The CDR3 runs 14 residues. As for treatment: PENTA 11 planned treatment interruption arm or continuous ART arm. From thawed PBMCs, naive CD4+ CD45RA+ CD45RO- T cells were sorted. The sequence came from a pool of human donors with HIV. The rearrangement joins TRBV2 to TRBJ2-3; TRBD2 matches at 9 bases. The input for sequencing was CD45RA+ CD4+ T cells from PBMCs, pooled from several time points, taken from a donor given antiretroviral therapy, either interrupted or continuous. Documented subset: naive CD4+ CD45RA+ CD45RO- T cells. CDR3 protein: CASSGLAGTDTQYF. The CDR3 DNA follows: TGTGCCAGCAGTGGACTAGCGGGCACAGATACGCAGTATTTT.